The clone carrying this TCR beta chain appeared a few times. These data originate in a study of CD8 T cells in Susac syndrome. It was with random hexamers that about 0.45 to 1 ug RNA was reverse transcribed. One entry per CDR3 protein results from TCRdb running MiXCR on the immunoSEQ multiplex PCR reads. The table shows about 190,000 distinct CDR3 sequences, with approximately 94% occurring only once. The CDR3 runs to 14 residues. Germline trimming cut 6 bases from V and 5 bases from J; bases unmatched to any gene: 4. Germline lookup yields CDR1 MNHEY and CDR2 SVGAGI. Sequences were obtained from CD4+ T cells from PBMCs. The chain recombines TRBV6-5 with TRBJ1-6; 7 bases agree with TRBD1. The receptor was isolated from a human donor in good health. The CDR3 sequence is CASSLGQDNSPLHF. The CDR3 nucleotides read TGTGCCAGCAGCTTAGGACAGGATAATTCACCCCTCCACTTT.